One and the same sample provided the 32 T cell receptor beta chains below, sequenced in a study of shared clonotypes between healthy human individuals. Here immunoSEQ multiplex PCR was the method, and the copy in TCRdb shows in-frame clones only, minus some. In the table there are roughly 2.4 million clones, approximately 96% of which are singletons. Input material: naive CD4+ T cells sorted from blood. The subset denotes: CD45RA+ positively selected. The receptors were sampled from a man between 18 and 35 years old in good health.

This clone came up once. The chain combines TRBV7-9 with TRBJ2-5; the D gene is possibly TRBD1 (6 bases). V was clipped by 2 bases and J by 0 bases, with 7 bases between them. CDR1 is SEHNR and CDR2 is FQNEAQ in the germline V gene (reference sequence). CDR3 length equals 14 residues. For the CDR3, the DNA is TGTGCCAGCAGCTTAAACAGGGACCAAGAGACCCAGTACTTC. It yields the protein CASSLNRDQETQYF.

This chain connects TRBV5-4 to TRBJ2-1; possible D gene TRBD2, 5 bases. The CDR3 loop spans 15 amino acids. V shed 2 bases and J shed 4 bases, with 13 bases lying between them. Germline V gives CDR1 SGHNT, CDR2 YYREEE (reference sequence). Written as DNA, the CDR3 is TGTGCCAGCAGCTTAAACACTAGTCCTTACAATGAGCAGTTCTTC. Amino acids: CASSLNTSPYNEQFF.

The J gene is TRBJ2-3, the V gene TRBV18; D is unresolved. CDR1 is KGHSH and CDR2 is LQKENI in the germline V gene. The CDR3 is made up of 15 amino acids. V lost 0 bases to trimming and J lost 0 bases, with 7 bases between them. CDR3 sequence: CASSPPGSSTDTQYF. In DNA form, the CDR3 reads TGTGCCAGCTCACCACCAGGGTCTAGCACAGATACGCAGTATTTT.

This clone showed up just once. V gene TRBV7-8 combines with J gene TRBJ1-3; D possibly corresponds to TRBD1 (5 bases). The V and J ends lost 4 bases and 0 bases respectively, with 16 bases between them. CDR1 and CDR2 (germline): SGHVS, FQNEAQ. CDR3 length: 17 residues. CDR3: CASSWSQGVSSGNTIYF. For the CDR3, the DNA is TGTGCCAGCAGCTGGTCCCAAGGGGTCAGCTCTGGAAACACCATATATTTT.

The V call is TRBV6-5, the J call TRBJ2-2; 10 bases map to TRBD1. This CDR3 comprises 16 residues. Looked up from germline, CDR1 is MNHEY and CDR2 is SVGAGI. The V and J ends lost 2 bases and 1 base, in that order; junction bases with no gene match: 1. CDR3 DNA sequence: TGTGCCAGCAGTTACGGACAGGGGGTGAACACCGGGGAGCTGTTTTTT. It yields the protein CASSYGQGVNTGELFF.

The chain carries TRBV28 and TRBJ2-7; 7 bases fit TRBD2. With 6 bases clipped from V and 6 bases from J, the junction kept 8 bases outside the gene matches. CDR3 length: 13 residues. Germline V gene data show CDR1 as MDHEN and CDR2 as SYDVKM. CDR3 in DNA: TGTGCCAGCAGACTCGGGGGGTGGAGCGAGCAGTACTTC. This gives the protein CASRLGGWSEQYF.

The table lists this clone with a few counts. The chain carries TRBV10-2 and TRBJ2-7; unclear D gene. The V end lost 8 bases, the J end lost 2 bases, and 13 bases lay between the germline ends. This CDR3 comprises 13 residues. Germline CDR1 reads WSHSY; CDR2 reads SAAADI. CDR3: CASRWTPAYEQYF. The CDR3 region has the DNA TGCGCCAGCCGATGGACGCCAGCCTACGAGCAGTACTTC.

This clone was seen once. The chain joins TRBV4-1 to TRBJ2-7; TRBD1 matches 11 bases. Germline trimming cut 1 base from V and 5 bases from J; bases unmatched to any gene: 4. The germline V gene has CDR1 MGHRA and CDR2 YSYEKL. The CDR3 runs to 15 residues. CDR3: CASSQVRDRGDEQYF. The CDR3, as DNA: TGCGCCAGCAGCCAAGTCCGGGACAGGGGGGACGAGCAGTACTTC.

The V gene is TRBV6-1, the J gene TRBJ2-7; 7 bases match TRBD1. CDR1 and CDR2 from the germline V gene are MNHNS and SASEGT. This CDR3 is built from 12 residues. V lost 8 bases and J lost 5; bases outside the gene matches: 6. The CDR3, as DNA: TGTGCCAGCTCCCTCCAGGGGGACGAGCAGTACTTC. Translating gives CASSLQGDEQYF.

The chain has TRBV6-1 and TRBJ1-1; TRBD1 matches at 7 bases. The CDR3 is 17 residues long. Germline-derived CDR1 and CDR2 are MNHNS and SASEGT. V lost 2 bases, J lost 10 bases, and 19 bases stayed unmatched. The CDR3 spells CASSERLRDSWTSRAFF. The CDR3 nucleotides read TGTGCCAGCAGTGAACGTCTTAGGGACAGTTGGACCAGCCGAGCTTTCTTT.

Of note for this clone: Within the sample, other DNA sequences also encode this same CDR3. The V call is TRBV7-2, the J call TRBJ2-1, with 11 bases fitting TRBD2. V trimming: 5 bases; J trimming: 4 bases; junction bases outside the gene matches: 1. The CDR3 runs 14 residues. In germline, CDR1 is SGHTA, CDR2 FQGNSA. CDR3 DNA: TGTGCCAGCAGCACTAGCGGGGGATACAATGAGCAGTTCTTC. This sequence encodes CASSTSGGYNEQFF.

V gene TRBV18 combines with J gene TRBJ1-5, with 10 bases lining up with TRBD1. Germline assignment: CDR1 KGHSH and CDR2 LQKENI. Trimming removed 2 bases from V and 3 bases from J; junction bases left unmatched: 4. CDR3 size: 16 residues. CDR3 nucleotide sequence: TGTGCCAGCTCACCAGCCGGGACAGGGGCCAATCAGCCCCAGCATTTT. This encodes CASSPAGTGANQPQHF.

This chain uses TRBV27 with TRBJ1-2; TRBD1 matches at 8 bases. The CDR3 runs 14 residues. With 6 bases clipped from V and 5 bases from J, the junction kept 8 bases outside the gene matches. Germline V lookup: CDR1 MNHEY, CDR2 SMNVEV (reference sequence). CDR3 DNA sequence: TGTGCCAGCAGCTTTACAGGGGGAAGATATGGCTACACCTTC. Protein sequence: CASSFTGGRYGYTF.

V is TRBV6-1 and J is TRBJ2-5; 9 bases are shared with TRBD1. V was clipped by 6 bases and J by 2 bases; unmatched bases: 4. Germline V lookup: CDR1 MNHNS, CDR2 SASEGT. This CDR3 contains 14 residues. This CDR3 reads CASSGGQGQETQYF. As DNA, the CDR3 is TGTGCCAGCAGCGGGGGACAGGGACAAGAGACCCAGTACTTC.

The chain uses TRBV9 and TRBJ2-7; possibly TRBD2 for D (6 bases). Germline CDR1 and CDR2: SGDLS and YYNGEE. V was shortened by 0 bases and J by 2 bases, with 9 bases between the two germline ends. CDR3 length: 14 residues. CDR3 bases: TGTGCCAGCAGCGTAGAGGGAGGCGCCTACGAGCAGTACTTC. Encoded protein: CASSVEGGAYEQYF.

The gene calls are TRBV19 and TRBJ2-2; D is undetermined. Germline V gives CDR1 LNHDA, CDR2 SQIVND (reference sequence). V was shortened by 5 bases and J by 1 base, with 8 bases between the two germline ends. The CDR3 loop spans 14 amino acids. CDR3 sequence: CASSSVKNTGELFF. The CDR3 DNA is TGTGCCAGTAGTTCCGTTAAGAACACCGGGGAGCTGTTTTTT.

CDR3 nucleotides: TGCGCCAGCCTAGACAGTAACTATGGCTACACCTTC. It encodes CASLDSNYGYTF. The chain employs TRBV5-1 and TRBJ1-2; possible D gene TRBD1, 5 bases. The CDR3 has 12 amino acids. Germline V gene sequence: CDR1 SGHRS, CDR2 YFSETQ. Trimming cost V 7 bases and J 1 base, with 8 bases left between them.

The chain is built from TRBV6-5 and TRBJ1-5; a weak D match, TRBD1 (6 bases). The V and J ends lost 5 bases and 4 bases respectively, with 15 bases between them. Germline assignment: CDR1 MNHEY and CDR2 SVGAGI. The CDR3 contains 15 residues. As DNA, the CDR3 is TGTGCCAGCAGTCCCGCCCAGGGGTTAAATCAGCCCCAGCATTTT. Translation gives CASSPAQGLNQPQHF.

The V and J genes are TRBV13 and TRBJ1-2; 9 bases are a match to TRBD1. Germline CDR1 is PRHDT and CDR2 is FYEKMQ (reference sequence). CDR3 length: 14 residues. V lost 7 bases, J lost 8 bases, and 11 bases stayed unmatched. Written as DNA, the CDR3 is TGTGCCAGCACCGGGAGGGACAGGGAAGGAGGCTACACCTTC. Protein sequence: CASTGRDREGGYTF.

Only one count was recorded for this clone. Here the CDR3 reads CATRVGDNEQFF. The CDR3 DNA reads TGTGCCACCCGCGTGGGGGACAATGAGCAGTTCTTC. V and J are TRBV10-3 and TRBJ2-1; D might be TRBD1 or TRBD2, each matching 5 bases. CDR1 is ENHRY, CDR2 SYGVKD, per germline. V lost 10 bases, J lost 5 bases, and 12 bases lay in between. The CDR3 has 12 residues.

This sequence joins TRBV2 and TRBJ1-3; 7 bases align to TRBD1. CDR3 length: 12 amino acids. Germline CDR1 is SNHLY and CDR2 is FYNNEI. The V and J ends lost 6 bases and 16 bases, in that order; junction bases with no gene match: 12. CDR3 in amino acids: CASRGGTALRYF. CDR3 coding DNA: TGTGCCAGCAGGGGGGGGACAGCCTTAAGGTATTTT. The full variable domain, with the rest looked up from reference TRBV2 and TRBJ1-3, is EPEVTQTPSHQVTQMGQEVILRCVPISNHLYFYWYRQILGQKVEFLVSFYNNEISEKSEIFDDQFSVERPDGSNFTLKIRSTKLEDSAMYFCASRGGTALRYFGEGSWLTVV.

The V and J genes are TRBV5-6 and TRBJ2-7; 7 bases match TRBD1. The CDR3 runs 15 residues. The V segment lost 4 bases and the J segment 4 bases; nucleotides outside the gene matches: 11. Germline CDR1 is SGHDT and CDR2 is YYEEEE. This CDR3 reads CASSPGQVVLYEQYF. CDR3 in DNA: TGTGCCAGCAGCCCTGGACAGGTAGTTCTATACGAGCAGTACTTC.

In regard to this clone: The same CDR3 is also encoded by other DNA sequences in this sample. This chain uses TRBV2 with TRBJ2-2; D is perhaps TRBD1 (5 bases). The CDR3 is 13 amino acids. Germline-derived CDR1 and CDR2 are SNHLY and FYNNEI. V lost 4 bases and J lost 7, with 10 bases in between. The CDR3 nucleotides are TGTGCCAGCAGTGTATCAGGGTACGGGGAGCTGTTTTTT. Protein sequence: CASSVSGYGELFF.

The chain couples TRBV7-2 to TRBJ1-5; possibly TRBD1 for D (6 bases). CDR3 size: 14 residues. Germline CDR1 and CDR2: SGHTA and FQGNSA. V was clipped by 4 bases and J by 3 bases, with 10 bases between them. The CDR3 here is CASSSRQANQPQHF. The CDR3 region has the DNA TGTGCCAGCAGCTCTCGACAGGCCAATCAGCCCCAGCATTTT.

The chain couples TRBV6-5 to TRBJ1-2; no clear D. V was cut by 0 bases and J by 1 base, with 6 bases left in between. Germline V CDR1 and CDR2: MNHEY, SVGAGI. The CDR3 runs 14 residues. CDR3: CASSYSTLNYGYTF. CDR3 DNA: TGTGCCAGCAGTTACTCGACCCTTAACTATGGCTACACCTTC.

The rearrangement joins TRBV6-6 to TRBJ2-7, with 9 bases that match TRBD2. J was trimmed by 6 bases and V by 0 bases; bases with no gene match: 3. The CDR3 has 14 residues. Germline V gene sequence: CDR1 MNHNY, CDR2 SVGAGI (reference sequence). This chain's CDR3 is CASSYSGTSTEQYF. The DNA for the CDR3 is TGTGCCAGCAGTTACTCGGGGACTAGCACCGAGCAGTACTTC.

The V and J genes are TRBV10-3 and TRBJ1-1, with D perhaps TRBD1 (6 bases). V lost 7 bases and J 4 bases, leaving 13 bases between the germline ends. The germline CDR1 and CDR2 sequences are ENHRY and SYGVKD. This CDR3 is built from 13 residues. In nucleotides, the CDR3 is TGTGCCATCAAACAGGGTTTGAGCACTGAAGCTTTCTTT. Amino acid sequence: CAIKQGLSTEAFF.

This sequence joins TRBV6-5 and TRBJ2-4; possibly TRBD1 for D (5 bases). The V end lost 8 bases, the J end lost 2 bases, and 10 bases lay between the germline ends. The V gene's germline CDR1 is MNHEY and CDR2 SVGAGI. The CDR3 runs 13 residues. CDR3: CASQGLSKNIQYF. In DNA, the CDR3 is TGTGCCAGCCAGGGTCTCTCCAAAAACATTCAGTACTTC.

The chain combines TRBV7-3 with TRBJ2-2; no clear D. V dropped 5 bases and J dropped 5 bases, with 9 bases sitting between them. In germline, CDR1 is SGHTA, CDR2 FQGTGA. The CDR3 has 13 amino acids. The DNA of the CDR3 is TGTGCCAGCAGCCCTTCGAGAACCGGGGAGCTGTTTTTT. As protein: CASSPSRTGELFF.

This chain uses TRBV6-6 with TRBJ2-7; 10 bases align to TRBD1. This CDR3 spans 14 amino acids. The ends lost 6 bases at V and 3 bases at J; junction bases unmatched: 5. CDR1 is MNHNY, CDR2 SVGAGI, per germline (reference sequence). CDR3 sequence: CASSVGTGVYEQYF. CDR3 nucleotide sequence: TGTGCCAGCAGCGTCGGGACAGGGGTCTACGAGCAGTACTTC.

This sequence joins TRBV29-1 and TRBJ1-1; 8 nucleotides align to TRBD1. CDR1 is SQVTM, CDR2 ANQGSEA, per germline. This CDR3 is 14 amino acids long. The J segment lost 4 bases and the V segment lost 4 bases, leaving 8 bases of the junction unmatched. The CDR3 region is CSVGYRGRSTEAFF. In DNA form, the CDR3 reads TGCAGCGTTGGATACAGGGGGAGGTCCACTGAAGCTTTCTTT.

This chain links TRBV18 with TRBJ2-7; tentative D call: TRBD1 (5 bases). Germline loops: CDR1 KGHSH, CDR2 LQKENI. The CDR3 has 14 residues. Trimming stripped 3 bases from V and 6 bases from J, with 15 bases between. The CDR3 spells CASSPAQASGEQYF. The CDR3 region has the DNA TGTGCCAGCTCACCGGCACAGGCATCTGGCGAGCAGTACTTC. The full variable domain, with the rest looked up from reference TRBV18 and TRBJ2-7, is NAGVMQNPRHLVRRRGQEARLRCSPMKGHSHVYWYRQLPEEGLKFMVYLQKENIIDESGMPKERFSAEFPKEGPSILRIQQVVRGDSAAYFCASSPAQASGEQYFGPGTRLTVT.